Below are 5 T cell receptor beta chains sequenced from a single sample in a study of T cell repertoires in aging, cancer and after chemotherapy. TRB rearrangements spanning V, D and J were amplified using mixed TRB-A/B primers. TCRdb re-derived calls from the multiplex PCR reads in MiXCR, one entry per CDR3 protein. The sample contains about 11,000 distinct CDR3 sequences, just under 30% of which appear only once. Amplification of TCR beta used genomic DNA extracted from peripheral blood. Sample: blood. The receptors stem from a human donor in good health.

The V gene is TRBV11-2, the J gene TRBJ2-2; perhaps D is TRBD1 or TRBD2 (7 bases each). The CDR3 runs 15 residues. V was trimmed by 7 bases and J by 1 base, leaving 13 bases between them. Germline assignment: CDR1 SGHAT and CDR2 FQNNGV. The DNA of the CDR3 is TGTGCCAGCAACCAGGGGGGGGTGAACACCGGGGAGCTGTTTTTT. As protein: CASNQGGVNTGELFF.

V usage is TRBV19 and J usage is TRBJ2-3; D gene uncertain. Deletions cut 10 bases from V and 6 bases from J, with 11 bases between. The CDR3 loop spans 11 amino acids. Germline-derived CDR1 and CDR2 are LNHDA and SQIVND (reference sequence). The CDR3: CATAQTDTQYF. The CDR3 nucleotides are TGTGCCACCGCTCAGACGGATACGCAGTATTTT.

This clonotype is labeled medium-sized. V usage is TRBV6-5 and J usage is TRBJ2-1; D is perhaps TRBD2 (7 bases). V dropped 7 bases and J dropped 8 bases, with 15 bases sitting between them. The CDR3 has 13 amino acids. CDR1 is MNHEY and CDR2 is SVGAGI in the germline V gene. The CDR3 reads CASKAQGGDEQFF. The CDR3 DNA follows: TGTGCCAGCAAGGCACAGGGAGGGGATGAGCAGTTCTTC.

The CDR3 loop is CASRFGLAFNNEQFF. The DNA for the CDR3 is TGTGCCAGCAGATTTGGACTAGCGTTCAACAATGAGCAGTTCTTC. This sequence joins TRBV11-1 and TRBJ2-7, with 9 bases identical to TRBD2. With the DNA end fitting TRBJ2-1 better, the J assignment may be wrong. The CDR3 covers 15 residues. The germline CDR1 and CDR2 sequences are SGHAT and FQDESV (reference sequence).

The chain combines TRBV7-2 with TRBJ2-7; D may be TRBD1 (5 bases). Germline V lookup: CDR1 SGHTA, CDR2 FQGNSA. This CDR3 spans 14 amino acids. Trimming left V 4 bases short and J 4 bases short, with 14 bases between. The DNA of the CDR3 is TGTGCCAGCAGCTCCTCAGGGTGCAGGTACGAGCAGTACTTC. Translating it yields CASSSSGCRYEQYF.